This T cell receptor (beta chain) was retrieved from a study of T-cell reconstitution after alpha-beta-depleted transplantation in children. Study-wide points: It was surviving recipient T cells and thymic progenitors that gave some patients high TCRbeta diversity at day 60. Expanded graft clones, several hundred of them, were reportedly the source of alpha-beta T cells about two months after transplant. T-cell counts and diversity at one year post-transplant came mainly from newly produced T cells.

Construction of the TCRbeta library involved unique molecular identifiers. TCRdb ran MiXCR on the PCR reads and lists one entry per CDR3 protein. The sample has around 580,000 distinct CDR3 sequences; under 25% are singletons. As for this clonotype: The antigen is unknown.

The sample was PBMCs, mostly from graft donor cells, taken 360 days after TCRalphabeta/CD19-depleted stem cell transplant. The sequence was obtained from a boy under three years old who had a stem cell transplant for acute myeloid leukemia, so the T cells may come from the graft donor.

The CDR3 loop is CASSSIHRGQRGETQYF. CDR3 nucleotides: TGTGCCAGCAGCTCAATTCACCGGGGACAGAGGGGAGAGACCCAGTACTTC. The rearrangement uses TRBV7-8 and TRBJ2-5, with 7 nucleotides matching TRBD1. CDR1 and CDR2 (germline): SGHVS, FQNEAQ. The CDR3 is made up of 17 amino acids. V lost 4 bases to trimming and J lost 4 bases; unmatched junction nucleotides: 15.